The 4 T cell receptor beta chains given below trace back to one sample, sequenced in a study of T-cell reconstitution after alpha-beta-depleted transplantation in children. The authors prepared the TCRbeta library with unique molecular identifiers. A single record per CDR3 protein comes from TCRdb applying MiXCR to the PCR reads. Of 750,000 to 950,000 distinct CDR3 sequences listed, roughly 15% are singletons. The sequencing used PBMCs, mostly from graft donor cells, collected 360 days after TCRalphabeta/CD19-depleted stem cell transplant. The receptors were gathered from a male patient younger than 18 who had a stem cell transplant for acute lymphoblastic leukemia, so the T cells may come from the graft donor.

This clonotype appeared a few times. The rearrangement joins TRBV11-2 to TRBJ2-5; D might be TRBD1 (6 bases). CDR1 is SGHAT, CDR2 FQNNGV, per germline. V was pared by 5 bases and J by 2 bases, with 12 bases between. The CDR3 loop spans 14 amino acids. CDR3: CASSQRQAQETQYF. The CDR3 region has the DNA TGTGCCAGCAGCCAAAGACAGGCTCAAGAGACCCAGTACTTC.

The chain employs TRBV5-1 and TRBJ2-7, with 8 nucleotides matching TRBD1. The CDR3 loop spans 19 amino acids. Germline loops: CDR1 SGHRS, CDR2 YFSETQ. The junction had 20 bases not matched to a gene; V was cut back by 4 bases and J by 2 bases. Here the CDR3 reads CASSLWTGTSKFNTYEQYF. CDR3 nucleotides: TGCGCCAGCAGCCTCTGGACAGGGACCTCCAAATTTAACACCTACGAGCAGTACTTC. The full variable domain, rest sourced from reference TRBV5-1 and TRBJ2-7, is KAGVTQTPRYLIKTRGQQVTLSCSPISGHRSVSWYQQTPGQGLQFLFEYFSETQRNKGNFPGRFSGRQFSNSRSEMNVSTLELGDSALYLCASSLWTGTSKFNTYEQYFGPGTRLTVT.

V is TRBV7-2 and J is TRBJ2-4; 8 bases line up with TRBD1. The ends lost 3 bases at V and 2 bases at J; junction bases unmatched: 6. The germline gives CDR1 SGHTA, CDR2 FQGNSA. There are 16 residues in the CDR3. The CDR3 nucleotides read TGTGCCAGCAGCTTCCAGCAGGGGGCTTCCAAAAACATTCAGTACTTC. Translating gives CASSFQQGASKNIQYF.

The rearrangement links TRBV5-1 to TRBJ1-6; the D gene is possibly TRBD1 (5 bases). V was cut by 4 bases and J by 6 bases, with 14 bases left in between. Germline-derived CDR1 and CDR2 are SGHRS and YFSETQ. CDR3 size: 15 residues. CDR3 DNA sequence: TGCGCCAGCAGCAGGGGAGAAGCTATTAATTCACCCCTCCACTTT. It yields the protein CASSRGEAINSPLHF.